The 18 T cell receptor beta chains reported below all come from one sample, sequenced in a study of blood T cell repertoires in COVID-19. Assay: immunoSEQ multiplex PCR; the TCRdb copy retains only in-frame clones and omits some. The table shows fewer than 300,000 clones, with about 80% occurring only once. Sequencing was carried out using peripheral blood. Receptors were obtained from a woman in her fifties or sixties who had recovered from COVID-19.

This chain joins TRBV3-1 (or the pseudogene TRBV3-2) and TRBJ2-2; 9 bases fit TRBD1. The CDR3 length is 19 residues. V dropped 0 bases and J dropped 1; count of bases not matched to a gene: 9. The germline gives CDR1 LGHDT, CDR2 YNNKEL (reference sequence). Here the CDR3 DNA reads TGTGCCAGCAGCCAAGATACCCTCGGGACAGGGAAGAACACCGGGGAGCTGTTTTTT. Translation: CASSQDTLGTGKNTGELFF.

V gene TRBV27 combines with J gene TRBJ1-1, with 9 bases fitting TRBD1. Germline CDR1 and CDR2: MNHEY and SMNVEV (reference sequence). The length of the CDR3 is 15 residues. The ends lost 6 bases at V and 0 bases at J; junction bases unmatched: 5. This chain's CDR3 is CASSLQGALNTEAFF. The DNA of the CDR3 is TGTGCCAGCAGCCTACAGGGGGCCTTGAACACTGAAGCTTTCTTT.

V is TRBV28 and J is TRBJ2-1, with 11 bases that match TRBD2. With V trimmed by 6 bases and J by 5 bases, 9 bases remained unmatched. Germline V CDR1 and CDR2: MDHEN, SYDVKM. The CDR3 spans 16 residues. CDR3 DNA sequence: TGTGCCAGCAGCGAAACTAGCGGGAGAGTCAACAATGAGCAGTTCTTC. Translated: CASSETSGRVNNEQFF.

The chain has TRBV27 and TRBJ1-1, with TRBD1 matching 9 bases. The CDR3 runs 14 residues. V lost 5 bases and J lost 7; bases outside the gene matches: 8. The germline CDR1 and CDR2 sequences are MNHEY and SMNVEV (reference sequence). The CDR3 is CASSAYGTGIEAFF. The CDR3 DNA reads as TGTGCCAGCAGTGCCTACGGGACAGGGATTGAAGCTTTCTTT.

CDR3 sequence reads: CASGLGQTSTDTQYF. The CDR3 nucleotides read TGTGCTAGTGGTTTGGGACAAACTAGCACAGATACGCAGTATTTT. V usage is TRBV12-5 and J usage is TRBJ2-3; no clear D gene. Germline values: CDR1 LGHNT, CDR2 FRNRAP. CDR3 length: 15 residues. Trimming removed 1 base from V and 0 bases from J, with 8 bases in between.

This chain joins TRBV7-6 and TRBJ2-3; 9 bases map to TRBD2. From germline, CDR1 is SGHVS and CDR2 FNYEAQ. The CDR3 runs 20 residues. Trimming took 3 bases from V and 0 from J; bases not matched to a gene: 16. Written as DNA, the CDR3 is TGTGCCAGCAGCTTCCGACTAGCGGTTACGGAAAACTCTAGCACAGATACGCAGTATTTT. It is translated as CASSFRLAVTENSSTDTQYF.

The chain combines TRBV30 with TRBJ2-5; 7 bases are shared with TRBD2. Germline CDR1 reads GTSNPN; CDR2 reads SVGIG (reference sequence). This CDR3 contains 13 residues. Trimming at V came to 4 bases and at J to 0 bases, leaving 2 bases not matched to a gene. CDR3 DNA: TGTGCCTGGACTAGCGGAGACCAAGAGACCCAGTACTTC. It specifies CAWTSGDQETQYF.

The rearrangement links TRBV25-1 to TRBJ1-6; D call uncertain. Germline V gene lookup returns CDR1 MGHDK and CDR2 SYGVNS. Between the trimmed V and J ends, which lost 1 base and 4 bases, there was a span of 8 bases. CDR3 length equals 15 residues. The CDR3 coding sequence is TGTGCCAGCAGTGAATGGGAGGGATATAATTCACCCCTCCACTTT. Protein sequence: CASSEWEGYNSPLHF.

This clone occurred a few times. The V call is TRBV10-1, the J call TRBJ1-5; 8 nucleotides match TRBD1. The germline V gene encodes CDR1 WNHNN and CDR2 SYGVQD (reference sequence). The V and J ends lost 3 bases and 6 bases, in that order; junction bases with no gene match: 10. The length of the CDR3 is 16 residues. CDR3 residues: CASSDGGQGASQPQHF. The CDR3 coding sequence is TGCGCCAGCAGTGACGGCGGCCAGGGGGCAAGTCAGCCCCAGCATTTT.

The chain couples TRBV19 to TRBJ1-5; D possibly corresponds to TRBD1 (6 bases). The CDR3 runs 15 residues. V was cut by 5 bases and J by 4 bases, with 15 bases left in between. Germline V gene sequence: CDR1 LNHDA, CDR2 SQIVND (reference sequence). In nucleotides, the CDR3 is TGTGCCAGTAGTGCACAGGGTGGGGGAAATCAGCCCCAGCATTTT. Its protein product is CASSAQGGGNQPQHF.

The chain links TRBV6-5 to TRBJ2-3; D possibly corresponds to TRBD2 (6 bases). V lost 6 bases and J lost 1, with 14 bases in between. The CDR3 covers 15 residues. Germline assignment: CDR1 MNHEY and CDR2 SVGAGI. The CDR3 here is CASSPTASGTDTQYF. The CDR3 DNA follows: TGTGCCAGCAGCCCCACGGCTAGCGGCACAGATACGCAGTATTTT.

V usage is TRBV19 and J usage is TRBJ1-3; 9 bases match TRBD1. Germline V gives CDR1 LNHDA, CDR2 SQIVND (reference sequence). Unmatched junction bases numbered 7, after V lost 6 bases and J lost 1 base. This CDR3 contains 16 residues. The CDR3 nucleotides read TGTGCCAGTAGACCCGGGACAGGGACGTCTGGAAACACCATATATTTT. Translated, it gives CASRPGTGTSGNTIYF. The entire variable domain, with the rest obtained from reference TRBV19 and TRBJ1-3, is as follows: DGGITQSPKYLFRKEGQNVTLSCEQNLNHDAMYWYRQDPGQGLRLIYYSQIVNDFQKGDIAEGYSVSREKKESFPLTVTSAQKNPTAFYLCASRPGTGTSGNTIYFGEGSWLTVV.

This sequence joins TRBV5-4 and TRBJ1-1; 7 positions match TRBD1. The CDR3 length is 16 residues. Looked up from germline, CDR1 is SGHNT and CDR2 is YYREEE (reference sequence). Trimming took 0 bases from V and 4 from J; bases not matched to a gene: 9. Here the CDR3 reads CASSLATTGQSTEAFF. CDR3 DNA: TGTGCCAGCAGCTTGGCTACCACGGGACAGTCCACTGAAGCTTTCTTT.

The gene calls are TRBV28 and TRBJ1-1; TRBD1 matches at 8 bases. CDR1 and CDR2 (germline): MDHEN, SYDVKM. V was clipped by 4 bases and J by 0 bases; unmatched bases: 10. The CDR3 totals 17 residues. Here the CDR3 reads CASSSPGQANMNTEAFF. Written as DNA, the CDR3 is TGTGCCAGCAGTTCCCCGGGACAGGCAAACATGAACACTGAAGCTTTCTTT.

The chain is built from TRBV11-2 and TRBJ2-1; tentatively, D is TRBD2 (6 bases). The V and J ends lost 4 bases and 6 bases respectively, with 13 bases between them. CDR3 size: 14 residues. The germline CDR1 and CDR2 sequences are SGHAT and FQNNGV. CDR3 sequence reads: CASSSSYGGNEQFF. The CDR3 DNA is TGTGCCAGCAGCTCAAGCTACGGGGGCAATGAGCAGTTCTTC. The full variable domain, rest sourced from reference TRBV11-2 and TRBJ2-1, is EAGVAQSPRYKIIEKRQSVAFWCNPISGHATLYWYQQILGQGPKLLIQFQNNGVVDDSQLPKDRFSAERLKGVDSTLKIQPAKLEDSAVYLCASSSSYGGNEQFFGPGTRLTVL.

The chain links TRBV9 to TRBJ2-1, with TRBD2 matching over 8 bases. The J segment lost 7 bases and the V segment lost 4 bases, leaving 13 bases of the junction unmatched. Germline V gives CDR1 SGDLS, CDR2 YYNGEE. The CDR3 is 16 residues long. CDR3 protein: CASSLDRSGRTNEQFF. The DNA for the CDR3 is TGTGCCAGCAGCTTAGATAGGAGCGGGAGAACGAATGAGCAGTTCTTC.

The chain links TRBV4-3 to TRBJ1-2, with a possible D match to TRBD1 (5 bases). V lost 0 bases and J 1 base, leaving 12 bases between the germline ends. Germline lookup yields CDR1 LGHNA and CDR2 YSLEER. This CDR3 has 16 amino acids. CDR3 nucleotide sequence: TGCGCCAGCAGCCAAGATTGGGTAGGGGTTAACTATGGCTACACCTTC. Translating gives CASSQDWVGVNYGYTF.

The chain has TRBV7-8 and TRBJ2-1; a weak D match, TRBD2 (6 bases). The V and J ends lost 5 bases and 4 bases respectively, with 15 bases between them. CDR1 SGHVS and CDR2 FQNEAQ come from the germline V gene. The CDR3 runs to 15 residues. The DNA of the CDR3 is TGTGCCAGCAGCCGAGACGGGGGTCCATACAATGAGCAGTTCTTC. Protein product: CASSRDGGPYNEQFF.